This TCR beta chain emerged from a study of T cells after yellow fever vaccination (dated by TCRdb to the late 2010s). Context from the whole study: Libraries from fractions with low cell numbers were prepared with the SMART-Seq v4 Ultra Low Input RNA kit. To follow T-cell clones before and after primary and booster YFV17D yellow fever vaccination, bulk TCR alpha and beta repertoires were sequenced over time. Two healthy male donors, one aged 18 to 30 and one aged 30 to 40 years, made up the cohort. Blood samples were taken at several timepoints before and after primary and secondary immunization, and bulk PBMC replicates and cell subsets were isolated.

What the study reported, not specific to this receptor: Because abundant contaminating clonotypes from the bulk population could be contained in FACS-sorted repertoires, computational filtering was required. After the booster, most clones that had expanded after primary vaccination were detected again (around 96% of CD4 and around nine tenths of CD8), suggesting broad maintenance of memory. A small share of clonotypes occurred in both CD4 and CD8 compartments, likely arising from convergent recombination. The study included only two donors, which limits how far the findings can be generalized. Compared with the primary T-cell response, the secondary T-cell response was weaker but faster, peaking on day 5 rather than day 15.

Sequencing instrument: Illumina NovaSeq 6000. TCR cDNA was synthesized by 5'RACE template switching, which introduced a universal primer site and unique molecular identifiers. cDNA synthesis was primed from both the TCR alpha and TCR beta constant segments. Libraries were amplified in two PCR steps, with sample barcodes and sequencing adapters added in the second step. Sequencing of libraries was performed on Illumina HiSeq 2500 (2x100 bp) or NovaSeq (2x150 bp). The authors' analysis ran thus. Reads were demultiplexed and collapsed into UMI consensus sequences with MIGEC, and V(D)J alignment was performed with MiXCR. Vaccine-responding clonotypes were defined with edgeR using replicate PBMC samples, requiring FDR below 0.01 and a log2 fold change above 5 up to day 15. Bulk clonotypes were assigned CD4 or CD8 identity according to which sequenced CD4 or CD8 repertoire held them at higher abundance. TCRdb reran the public reads through fastp at Q25 and MiXCR, keeping productive beta chains. All rows with the same CDR3 protein become a single entry with the most common DNA and genes. TCRdb, rather than the study authors, made the V and J calls. This sample comprises just over 300,000 distinct CDR3 sequences, approximately 3.8% of them detected only once. Jointly, the top ten make up 23% of the sample.

This clonotype was seen more than once but under ten times. Its antigen is currently not known. No per-base quality is available; no much larger clone lies one base away. The CDR3 starts with the cysteine, ends with the phenylalanine, and has 14 residues. The read is trimmed to its CDR3 DNA, 42 bases read in frame from base 1. Sequences MNHEY (CDR1) and SMNVEV (CDR2) are obtained from the germline V gene (reference sequence). Relative to germline, V is 5 bases shorter and J is 3 bases shorter, with 11 bases between their ends. This specimen's treatment or condition label, interpreted: live attenuated yellow fever vaccine strain. At every blood-draw timepoint, two biological replicates of bulk PBMCs were collected. PBMCs were isolated from peripheral blood using a standard Ficoll-Paque protocol. TriZol was used to extract RNA from bulk PBMCs, CD4 and CD8 fractions, and dextramer-positive and dextramer-negative fractions.

This clonotype originated in a man between 18 and 35 years old who received the YFV17D yellow fever vaccine. Here the chain combines TRBV27 and TRBJ2-1, with TRBD2 as a weak D call on 6 bases. The specimen was PBMCs, collected on the day of the yellow fever booster vaccination. The bases read TGTGCCAGCAGTCTGGGACTCCTCTACAATGAGCAGTTCTTC. It translates as CASSLGLLYNEQFF.